This T cell receptor (beta chain) was recovered during a study of shared clonotypes between healthy human individuals. As originally analysed: ImmunoSEQ only sent back junction sequences with no quality scores, so filtering was done differently. Here immunoSEQ multiplex PCR was the method, and the copy in TCRdb shows in-frame clones only, minus some. V, J and clone size were drawn from that table, and D and trimming were deduced from the DNA. This table holds about 2,200,000 clones, roughly 91% found once. It was CD45RO-negative cells, positively selected for CCR7, that made up naive CD8 cells, with terminally differentiated effector memory CD45RA+ cells excluded. About this clone: The antigen remains undetermined.

Germline CDR1 and CDR2: SGDLS and YYNGEE. The CDR3 consists of 19 residues. Trimming removed 0 bases from V and 8 bases from J, with 26 bases in between. General study points: There were few donors, and this limited the genetic and exposure-history diversity represented.

The genes are TRBV9 and TRBJ2-2; a weak D match, TRBD2 (6 bases). This sequence originates from a young man in good health. Some clones in this sample may be carry-over from other donors' samples. Sequencing used naive CD8+ T cells from PBMCs. The CDR3 loop is CASSVESKLASVSRGELFF. The CDR3 bases are TGTGCCAGCAGCGTAGAAAGTAAGCTAGCGTCCGTATCGCGGGGGGAGCTGTTTTTT.